This T cell receptor (beta chain) was recovered during a study of T cells after yellow fever vaccination. CDR1 is SGHVS, CDR2 FNYEAQ, per germline. The CDR3 is 16 amino acids. V lost 5 bases and J lost 4; bases outside the gene matches: 12. Via MiXCR, TCRdb re-called the 5' RACE reads, giving one row per CDR3 protein. Altogether a few hundred thousand distinct CDR3 sequences are present, about 7.8% being singletons, with the ten largest covering approximately 18%. The receptor was derived from a man aged 18 to 30 who received the YFV17D yellow fever vaccine. The chain uses TRBV7-6 and TRBJ2-3; TRBD2 aligns across 7 bases. This specimen was PBMCs, taken approximately 47 days after the first yellow fever vaccination. Here the CDR3 reads CASSPYPRGGPDTQYF. As DNA, the CDR3 is TGTGCCAGCAGCCCCTACCCTCGCGGGGGTCCAGATACGCAGTATTTT.